What follows are 26 T cell receptor beta chains derived from one specimen sequenced in a study of T cells after yellow fever vaccination. MiXCR, run by TCRdb on the 5' RACE reads, gives a single entry per CDR3 protein. The data show roughly 250,000 distinct CDR3 sequences, 10% to 15% seen once. The material sequenced was CD4+ T cells sorted from PBMCs, taken 45 days after the yellow fever booster vaccination. These receptors were taken from a man aged 25-40 years who received the YFV17D yellow fever vaccine.

In this sample, this clonotype turned up many times. The CDR3 sequence is CASSLGQGQNGYTF. Here the CDR3 DNA reads TGTGCCAGCAGCCTCGGACAGGGACAAAATGGCTACACCTTC. The chain has TRBV7-9 and TRBJ1-2, with 8 positions matching TRBD1. Losses at the gene ends were 5 bases for V and 6 bases for J; bases not matched to a gene: 8. The CDR3 consists of 14 residues. In germline, CDR1 is SEHNR, CDR2 FQNEAQ (reference sequence).

V is TRBV7-2 and J is TRBJ2-3, with no clear D. CDR1 is SGHTA and CDR2 is FQGNSA in the germline V gene. The V and J ends lost 2 bases and 4 bases respectively, with 7 bases between them. CDR3 length: 13 residues. The CDR3 sequence: CASSLNSPDTQYF. For the CDR3, the DNA is TGTGCCAGCAGCTTAAACTCCCCAGATACGCAGTATTTT.

CDR3 DNA sequence: TGTGCCAGCAGTTTAAACAGGGGAGACAATGAGCAGTTCTTC. Translated: CASSLNRGDNEQFF. The chain links TRBV12-3 or TRBV12-4 to TRBJ2-1, with 7 bases that match TRBD1. The CDR3 contains 14 residues. V lost 2 bases to trimming and J lost 5 bases; unmatched junction nucleotides: 3.

The chain is built from TRBV10-2 and TRBJ2-1; 11 nucleotides agree with TRBD2. The CDR3 length is 15 residues. Germline V CDR1 and CDR2: WSHSY, SAAADI. The J segment lost 8 bases and the V segment lost 5 bases, leaving 8 bases of the junction unmatched. The CDR3 DNA sequence: TGCGCCAGCAGTAATCCTAGCGGGAGGACGTATGAGCAGTTCTTC. This codes for CASSNPSGRTYEQFF.

This clonotype came up a few times. The CDR3 loop is CSGQRVFNEQFF. The DNA for the CDR3 is TGCAGTGGGCAGCGAGTTTTCAATGAGCAGTTCTTC. The chain uses TRBV20-1 and TRBJ2-1; D is unresolved. Germline CDR1 reads DFQATT; CDR2 reads SNEGSKA (reference sequence). The CDR3 spans 12 residues. V lost 7 bases and J 6 bases, leaving 13 bases between the germline ends.

This clonotype came up a few times. The chain joins TRBV24-1 to TRBJ1-5; D is unclear. CDR1 KGHDR and CDR2 SFDVKD come from the germline V gene. V was cut by 4 bases and J by 6 bases, with 15 bases left in between. The CDR3 sequence is 15 residues long. For the CDR3, the DNA is TGTGCCACCAGTGACACTACAATGACGGGTCAGCCCCAGCATTTT. It is translated as CATSDTTMTGQPQHF.

The chain recombines TRBV20-1 with TRBJ1-5, with 8 bases lining up with TRBD1. Germline V gives CDR1 DFQATT, CDR2 SNEGSKA (reference sequence). With 0 bases clipped from V and 5 bases from J, the junction kept 6 bases outside the gene matches. The CDR3 has 15 amino acids. The CDR3 sequence is CSARDPMTGDQPQHF. The DNA for the CDR3 is TGCAGTGCTAGAGACCCTATGACAGGGGATCAGCCCCAGCATTTT.

The chain has TRBV12-3 or TRBV12-4 and TRBJ2-7; 9 nucleotides align to TRBD2. With V trimmed by 3 bases and J by 2 bases, 5 bases remained unmatched. The CDR3 contains 15 residues. The CDR3 DNA sequence: TGTGCCAGCAGTTTGACTAGCGGAACAACCTACGAGCAGTACTTC. Amino acids: CASSLTSGTTYEQYF.

This chain's CDR3 is CASSSGTGSSGQETQYF. CDR3 coding DNA: TGTGCCAGCTCGTCCGGGACGGGATCGAGCGGGCAAGAGACCCAGTACTTC. The J gene is TRBJ2-5, the V gene TRBV18; maybe TRBD2 (6 bases). This CDR3 is 17 amino acids long. Trimming left V 6 bases short and J 2 bases short, with 22 bases between. Germline CDR1 KGHSH, CDR2 LQKENI.

The genes are TRBV5-1 and TRBJ1-2, with no clear D. Trimming left V 4 bases short and J 4 bases short, with 20 bases between. This CDR3 spans 16 amino acids. Germline V gene lookup returns CDR1 SGHRS and CDR2 YFSETQ. CDR3 loop: CASSLGTSGRSYGYTF. The CDR3 coding sequence is TGCGCCAGCAGCCTTGGAACCTCCGGACGGTCCTATGGCTACACCTTC. The full variable domain, in which reference TRBV5-1 and TRBJ1-2 provide the parts outside the CDR3, is KAGVTQTPRYLIKTRGQQVTLSCSPISGHRSVSWYQQTPGQGLQFLFEYFSETQRNKGNFPGRFSGRQFSNSRSEMNVSTLELGDSALYLCASSLGTSGRSYGYTFGSGTRLTVV.

V and J are TRBV27 and TRBJ1-2; no clear D gene. V was clipped by 6 bases and J by 6 bases, with 17 bases between them. This CDR3 region has 14 residues. CDR1 is MNHEY, CDR2 SMNVEV, per germline (reference sequence). The CDR3 sequence is CASSRDGGRNGYTF. The CDR3 bases are TGTGCCAGCAGCCGAGATGGAGGGAGGAATGGCTACACCTTC.

Comment on this clonotype: This could be a read error, since a much larger clone is one nucleotide away. The rearrangement uses TRBV7-9 and TRBJ2-7; possible D gene TRBD1, 5 bases. The CDR3 covers 12 residues. Per the germline V gene, CDR1 is SEHNR and CDR2 is FQNEAQ (reference sequence). The CDR3 region has the DNA TGTGACAGCAGCTTAGGCAGGGACGAGCAGTACTTC. Translated: CDSSLGRDEQYF.

This clonotype was detected a few times. CDR3 sequence reads: CASRSPGALYENIQYF. DNA for the CDR3: TGTGCCAGCCGCTCCCCGGGGGCGCTATACGAAAACATTCAGTACTTC. The gene calls are TRBV12-3 or TRBV12-4 and TRBJ2-4; D possibly uses TRBD1 or TRBD2 (6 bases each). V was shortened by 8 bases and J by 5 bases, with 22 bases between the two germline ends. This CDR3 is built from 16 residues.

This clonotype was counted a few times. The chain is built from TRBV12-3 or TRBV12-4 and TRBJ2-1; 7 bases are a match to TRBD2. The CDR3 runs 15 residues. V lost 2 bases and J lost 6; bases outside the gene matches: 7. For the CDR3, the DNA is TGTGCCAGCAGTTTATCGACTAGCTTTCTCAATGAGCAGTTCTTC. Translated: CASSLSTSFLNEQFF.

This clonotype was observed a few times. The rearrangement uses TRBV5-1 and TRBJ2-1; TRBD2 matches 8 bases. Germline V gives CDR1 SGHRS, CDR2 YFSETQ. V was pared by 0 bases and J by 4 bases, with 3 bases of the junction left unmatched. This CDR3 has 15 amino acids. The CDR3 sequence is CASSLDSGAYNEQFF. The DNA for the CDR3 is TGCGCCAGCAGCTTGGATAGCGGGGCATACAATGAGCAGTTCTTC.

The chain is built from TRBV10-3 and TRBJ2-7, with D uncertain. The CDR3 is made up of 14 amino acids. Per the germline V gene, CDR1 is ENHRY and CDR2 is SYGVKD. Trimming left V 5 bases short and J 3 bases short, with 14 bases between. The CDR3 nucleotides are TGTGCCATCAGTCTCCACCCAGCCAGCTACGAGCAGTACTTC. This encodes CAISLHPASYEQYF.

This clonotype has a handful of counts. The chain links TRBV6-2 or TRBV6-3 to TRBJ2-7; D not certain. The V end lost 2 bases, the J end lost 3 bases, and 8 bases lay between the germline ends. CDR3 length equals 13 residues. Germline CDR1 reads MNHEY; CDR2 reads SVGEGT. The CDR3 loop is CASSYRHIYEQYF. Written as DNA, the CDR3 is TGTGCCAGCAGTTACCGGCACATCTACGAGCAGTACTTC.

The chain employs TRBV10-3 and TRBJ2-7; D gene uncertain. The CDR3 contains 13 residues. Per germline, CDR1 ENHRY and CDR2 SYGVKD. V gave up 4 bases and J gave up 3 bases, with 10 bases separating them. Written as DNA, the CDR3 is TGTGCCATCAGTGCGCAAGATGGCTACGAGCAGTACTTC. It yields the protein CAISAQDGYEQYF.

This clonotype was counted at least ten times. V usage is TRBV18 and J usage is TRBJ2-1; TRBD1 agrees at 8 bases. Germline CDR1 and CDR2: KGHSH and LQKENI. The CDR3 extends over 16 amino acids. The V gene end was trimmed by 1 base and the J gene end by 12 bases; junction bases not matched to a gene: 14. The CDR3 loop is CASSPRGTGGEGGQFF. The CDR3 DNA is TGTGCCAGCTCACCACGGGGGACAGGCGGGGAAGGAGGGCAGTTCTTC.

This clonotype appeared many times. The V gene is TRBV10-3, the J gene TRBJ1-1; 7 bases line up with TRBD1. Germline trimming cut 8 bases from V and 5 bases from J; bases unmatched to any gene: 14. The CDR3 sequence is 15 residues long. In germline, CDR1 is ENHRY, CDR2 SYGVKD. In nucleotides, the CDR3 is TGTGCCATCGGCAGGGGGTGGGAAAGGGAAACTGAAGCTTTCTTT. It translates to CAIGRGWERETEAFF.

The chain carries TRBV7-9 and TRBJ2-7; D is ambiguous. CDR3 size: 13 residues. Trimming took off 2 bases at V and 5 bases at J, with 10 bases between the two ends. Germline-derived CDR1 and CDR2 are SEHNR and FQNEAQ (reference sequence). CDR3 DNA sequence: TGTGCCAGCAGCTTATTGGCAAGAAACGAGCAGTACTTC. Its translation: CASSLLARNEQYF.

In this sample, this clonotype turned up a few times. This rearrangement joins TRBV12-3 or TRBV12-4 to TRBJ2-4; TRBD2 matches 13 bases. The CDR3 is made up of 15 amino acids. V was pared by 6 bases and J by 3 bases, with 2 bases of the junction left unmatched. The CDR3 coding sequence is TGTGCCAGCAGCTGGACTAGCGGGAGCAAAAACATTCAGTACTTC. Translating it yields CASSWTSGSKNIQYF.

This clonotype was counted only a few times. The V and J genes are TRBV4-3 and TRBJ2-7, with 7 bases fitting TRBD2. Germline values: CDR1 LGHNA, CDR2 YSLEER. The CDR3 contains 16 residues. With 0 bases clipped from V and 0 bases from J, the junction kept 5 bases outside the gene matches. The CDR3 coding sequence is TGCGCCAGCAGCCAAGATTCTGGCGGGAGCTCCTACGAGCAGTACTTC. Residues: CASSQDSGGSSYEQYF.

The V call is TRBV7-2, the J call TRBJ1-6; unclear D gene. Between the trimmed V and J ends, which lost 5 bases and 7 bases, there was a span of 9 bases. This CDR3 spans 13 amino acids. Per the germline V gene, CDR1 is SGHTA and CDR2 is FQGNSA. CDR3 loop: CASSLQRNSPLHF. The CDR3 region has the DNA TGTGCCAGCAGCCTCCAACGGAATTCACCCCTCCACTTT.

The sample holds a few counts of this clonotype. The CDR3 here is CASSQDYRDVEETQYF. As DNA, the CDR3 is TGCGCCAGCAGCCAAGACTACAGGGACGTGGAAGAGACCCAGTACTTC. J is TRBJ2-5 and V is TRBV4-3; D may be TRBD1 (6 bases). The germline CDR1 and CDR2 sequences are LGHNA and YSLEER. The CDR3 is 16 amino acids. V lost 0 bases and J 3 bases, leaving 14 bases between the germline ends.

The chain employs TRBV20-1 and TRBJ2-5, with D uncertain. Per the germline V gene, CDR1 is DFQATT and CDR2 is SNEGSKA (reference sequence). The CDR3 has 12 amino acids. V dropped 5 bases and J dropped 7 bases, with 14 bases sitting between them. CDR3: CSAPTVPGTQYF. DNA for the CDR3: TGCAGTGCTCCGACGGTGCCCGGGACCCAGTACTTC.